These 18 T cell receptor beta chains were sequenced from one sample in a study of blood T cell repertoires in COVID-19. Clones were read by immunoSEQ multiplex PCR, and TCRdb kept only the in-frame ones, dropping some. The sample lists around 250,000 clones, around four fifths occurring once. The sample taken for sequencing was peripheral blood. The receptor set was obtained from a man in his forties or fifties with active or convalescent COVID-19.

CDR3: CASSQVPRVYTEAFF. In DNA form, the CDR3 reads TGCGCCAGCAGCCAAGTACCCAGGGTATACACTGAAGCTTTCTTT. V gene TRBV4-1 combines with J gene TRBJ1-1; a weak D match, TRBD1 (5 bases). Germline loops: CDR1 MGHRA, CDR2 YSYEKL. V was shortened by 1 base and J by 3 bases, with 12 bases between the two germline ends. The CDR3 contains 15 residues.

The chain uses TRBV5-1 and TRBJ1-2; D may be TRBD1 (6 bases). The germline V gene encodes CDR1 SGHRS and CDR2 YFSETQ. This CDR3 is built from 14 residues. Trimming removed 4 bases at V and 4 bases at J, with 14 bases between. The CDR3 DNA is TGCGCCAGCAGCACAAGGACAGCTGGCTATGGCTACACCTTC. It translates to CASSTRTAGYGYTF.

V gene TRBV5-1 combines with J gene TRBJ1-1; D uncertain. CDR1 and CDR2 (germline): SGHRS, YFSETQ. The V and J ends lost 0 bases and 6 bases respectively, with 9 bases between them. This CDR3 is 13 amino acids long. As DNA, the CDR3 is TGCGCCAGCAGCTTGGCAGGCAGCCCTGAAGCTTTCTTT. Its translation: CASSLAGSPEAFF.

This clone was counted many times. The chain employs TRBV3-1 (or the pseudogene TRBV3-2) and TRBJ1-5, with 9 bases that match TRBD1. The CDR3 has 15 residues. From germline, CDR1 is LGHDT and CDR2 YNNKEL (reference sequence). V lost 1 base and J lost 3; bases outside the gene matches: 1. The CDR3: CASSQGDRDNQPQHF. The CDR3 DNA is TGTGCCAGCAGCCAAGGGGACAGGGACAATCAGCCCCAGCATTTT.

The rearrangement uses TRBV11-3 and TRBJ1-1; possibly TRBD1 for D (6 bases). The CDR3 spans 12 residues. Germline CDR1 reads SGHNT; CDR2 reads YENEEA. The V gene lost 5 bases and the J gene lost 8 bases, with 12 bases spanning the gap. The CDR3 reads CASSHDRIEAFF. As DNA, the CDR3 is TGTGCCAGCAGCCACGACAGGATAGAAGCTTTCTTT.

This chain uses TRBV9 with TRBJ2-5, with D possibly being TRBD2 (5 bases). V was shortened by 4 bases and J by 0 bases, with 16 bases between the two germline ends. CDR1 and CDR2 from the germline V gene are SGDLS and YYNGEE. The CDR3 runs 16 residues. CDR3 sequence reads: CASSSGKEAYQETQYF. CDR3 coding DNA: TGTGCCAGCAGCTCGGGGAAGGAGGCGTACCAAGAGACCCAGTACTTC.

The V gene is TRBV2, the J gene TRBJ2-7; a possible D gene is TRBD1 (5 bases). Germline V lookup: CDR1 SNHLY, CDR2 FYNNEI. Trimming stripped 2 bases from V and 4 bases from J, with 12 bases between. The CDR3 extends over 14 amino acids. The CDR3 protein is CASSEWGRMYEQYF. For the CDR3, the DNA is TGTGCCAGCAGTGAATGGGGCAGGATGTACGAGCAGTACTTC. Full variable domain (remainder filled in from reference TRBV2 and TRBJ2-7): EPEVTQTPSHQVTQMGQEVILRCVPISNHLYFYWYRQILGQKVEFLVSFYNNEISEKSEIFDDQFSVERPDGSNFTLKIRSTKLEDSAMYFCASSEWGRMYEQYFGPGTRLTVT.

The rearrangement joins TRBV24-1 to TRBJ2-2, with 8 bases fitting TRBD2. The CDR3 has 15 amino acids. V was clipped by 5 bases and J by 7 bases; unmatched bases: 8. Germline CDR1 reads KGHDR; CDR2 reads SFDVKD. CDR3 sequence reads: CATSVAGGSGGELFF. In nucleotides, the CDR3 is TGTGCCACCAGTGTCGCGGGAGGTAGCGGCGGGGAGCTGTTTTTT.

This chain links TRBV25-1 with TRBJ2-2; 7 bases are shared with TRBD1. Germline V gives CDR1 MGHDK, CDR2 SYGVNS. V lost 8 bases, J lost 0 bases, and 3 bases stayed unmatched. This CDR3 is 14 amino acids long. Here the CDR3 DNA reads TGTGCCAGCGGACAGGCTTCGAACACCGGGGAGCTGTTTTTT. This sequence encodes CASGQASNTGELFF. Full variable domain (outside the CDR3, taken from reference TRBV25-1 and TRBJ2-2): EADIYQTPRYLVIGTGKKITLECSQTMGHDKMYWYQQDPGMELHLIHYSYGVNSTEKGDLSSESTVSRIRTEHFPLTLESARPSHTSQYLCASGQASNTGELFFGEGSRLTVL.

The V and J genes are TRBV5-1 and TRBJ1-1, with D hard to call. This CDR3 is 15 amino acids long. V was trimmed by 4 bases and J by 1 base, leaving 14 bases between them. CDR1 is SGHRS and CDR2 is YFSETQ in the germline V gene. In DNA form, the CDR3 reads TGCGCCAGCAGCGGCTGGTCGAACCAGAACACTGAAGCTTTCTTT. It codes for CASSGWSNQNTEAFF.

This chain joins TRBV11-3 and TRBJ2-2; 13 bases are shared with TRBD2. Germline values: CDR1 SGHNT, CDR2 YENEEA. V shed 4 bases, J shed 6 bases, and the junction held 17 bases outside the gene matches. This CDR3 comprises 20 residues. CDR3 DNA: TGTGCCAGCAGCTATAAAAGATACGGGACTAGCGGGATAGGCGCCGGGGAGCTGTTTTTT. Its protein product is CASSYKRYGTSGIGAGELFF.

The CDR3 DNA reads as TGCGCCAGCAGCCTGACCGGGACAGGGGGTAAAGAGACCCAGTACTTC. This translates into CASSLTGTGGKETQYF. The V gene is TRBV4-1, the J gene TRBJ2-5; 11 bases are a match to TRBD1. Germline V lookup: CDR1 MGHRA, CDR2 YSYEKL. V trimming: 4 bases; J trimming: 3 bases; junction bases outside the gene matches: 7. This CDR3 contains 16 residues.

This chain joins TRBV15 and TRBJ2-3; perhaps TRBD2 as D (5 bases). Germline CDR1 and CDR2: LNHNV and YYDKDF (reference sequence). V lost 1 base and J lost 2, with 13 bases in between. This CDR3 region has 16 residues. CDR3 region: CATSRVLASSTDTQYF. The CDR3 region has the DNA TGTGCCACCAGCAGAGTACTGGCTAGCTCCACAGATACGCAGTATTTT. Looking up the rest from reference TRBV15 and TRBJ2-3 gives the full variable domain: DAMVIQNPRYQVTQFGKPVTLSCSQTLNHNVMYWYQQKSSQAPKLLFHYYDKDFNNEADTPDNFQSRRPNTSFCFLDIRSPGLGDTAMYLCATSRVLASSTDTQYFGPGTRLTVL.

The V and J genes are TRBV9 and TRBJ2-7; D perhaps matches TRBD2 (5 bases). Trimming took 0 bases from V and 2 from J, leaving 9 bases between them. In germline, CDR1 is SGDLS, CDR2 YYNGEE. CDR3 size: 14 residues. The CDR3 region is CASSVGDYTYEQYF. The DNA for the CDR3 is TGTGCCAGCAGCGTAGGTGACTACACCTACGAGCAGTACTTC.

This clone was picked up one time. This chain joins TRBV19 and TRBJ2-5; weak D call: TRBD2 (6 bases). Per the germline V gene, CDR1 is LNHDA and CDR2 is SQIVND (reference sequence). The V gene lost 8 bases and the J gene lost 4 bases, with 11 bases spanning the gap. The CDR3 runs to 12 residues. Here the CDR3 reads CASGGWGETQYF. CDR3 DNA: TGTGCCAGTGGAGGGTGGGGAGAGACCCAGTACTTC.

This clone has more than one count but fewer than ten. The chain carries TRBV19 and TRBJ2-5, with 12 bases lining up with TRBD1. Germline V gene data show CDR1 as LNHDA and CDR2 as SQIVND (reference sequence). The CDR3 is 16 amino acids. V lost 8 bases to trimming and J lost 0 bases; unmatched junction nucleotides: 7. The CDR3 loop reads CASGDRGRIDQETQYF. The CDR3 DNA sequence: TGTGCCAGTGGGGACAGGGGGCGAATAGACCAAGAGACCCAGTACTTC.

The chain uses TRBV7-3 and TRBJ1-1; 7 bases line up with TRBD1. Germline CDR1 is SGHTA and CDR2 is FQGTGA. This CDR3 is built from 14 residues. V gave up 5 bases and J gave up 5 bases; unmatched junction bases: 8. The CDR3 DNA sequence: TGTGCCAGCAGCCTATACGAGACAGGGACTGAAGCTTTCTTT. Protein: CASSLYETGTEAFF.

The CDR3 sequence is CASRLLTGNTEAFF. The CDR3 DNA reads as TGTGCCAGCAGGCTCCTGACAGGGAACACTGAAGCTTTCTTT. The chain joins TRBV6-5 to TRBJ1-1; perhaps TRBD1 as D (6 bases). Germline V gene sequence: CDR1 MNHEY, CDR2 SVGAGI. V was cut by 6 bases and J by 1 base, with 12 bases left in between. The CDR3 covers 14 residues.